This TCR beta chain was sequenced in a study of cytomegalovirus exposure and HLA in healthy donors. The primer mix had 60 Vbeta and 13 Jbeta primers. Repertoires were generated with immunoSEQ multiplex PCR, while TCRdb's copy carries only in-frame clones and drops some. Of roughly 220,000 clones listed, around 86% are singletons. Germline CDR1 KGHSH, CDR2 LQKENI. V was pared by 1 base and J by 4 bases, with 12 bases of the junction left unmatched. This CDR3 has 18 residues. Sequenced material: PBMCs. This TCR was recovered from a woman aged 40 to 50 in good health and CMV-seronegative. This chain uses TRBV18 with TRBJ2-1, with TRBD2 matching over 8 bases. The CDR3 reads CASSPRFREGRQYNEQFF. The CDR3 DNA reads TGTGCCAGCTCACCACGTTTCCGGGAGGGCCGACAATACAATGAGCAGTTCTTC.